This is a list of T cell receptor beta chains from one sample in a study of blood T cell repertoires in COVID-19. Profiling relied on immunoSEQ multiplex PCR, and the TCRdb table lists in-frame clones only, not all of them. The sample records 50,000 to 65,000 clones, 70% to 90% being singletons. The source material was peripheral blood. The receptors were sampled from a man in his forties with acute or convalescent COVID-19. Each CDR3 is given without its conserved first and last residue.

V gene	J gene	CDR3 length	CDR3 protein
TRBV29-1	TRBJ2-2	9	SGGTGGELF
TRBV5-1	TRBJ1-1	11	ASSLGRGYEAF
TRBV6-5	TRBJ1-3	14	ASSYPTVSGGNTIY
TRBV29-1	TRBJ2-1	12	SVRVTSGSNEQF
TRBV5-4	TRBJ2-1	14	ASSDSGTSSYNEQF
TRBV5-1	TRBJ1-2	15	ASSPRTGGSSNYGYT
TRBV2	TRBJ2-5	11	ASSEEHQETQY
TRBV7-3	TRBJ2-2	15	ASSLTIPRGGAGELF
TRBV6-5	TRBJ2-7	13	ASRPAGTARYEQY
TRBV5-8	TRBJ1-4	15	ASSLGTGTGGNEKLF
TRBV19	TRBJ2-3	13	ASSLGGQGFDTQY
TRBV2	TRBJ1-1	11	ASRRQGNTEAF
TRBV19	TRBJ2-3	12	ASKADPRADTQY
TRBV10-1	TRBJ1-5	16	ASSEFGGTGPFNQPQH
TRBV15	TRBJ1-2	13	ATSRYSSSNYGYT
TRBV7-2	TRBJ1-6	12	ASRTQGAYSPLH
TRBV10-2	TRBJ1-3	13	ASSESGLSGNTIY
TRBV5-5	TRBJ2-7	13	ASSLRAGGVYEQY